The 21 T cell receptor beta chains in this list originate from one sample, sequenced in a study of T cell repertoires in cytomegalovirus infection. TCRdb passed the reads through MiXCR, listing each CDR3 protein once. The sample carries approximately 500,000 distinct CDR3 sequences, approximately 11% recorded once. The specimen was PBMCs. The receptors stem from a human donor in good health (CMV status not recorded). Some clones in this sample may be carry-over from other donors' samples.

The chain has TRBV24-1 and TRBJ2-3; D is perhaps TRBD2 (6 bases). There are 17 residues in the CDR3. CDR1 is KGHDR and CDR2 is SFDVKD in the germline V gene. The V and J ends lost 3 bases and 0 bases respectively, with 15 bases between them. The CDR3 is CATSDLTAGSSTDTQYF. The CDR3 DNA reads as TGTGCCACCAGTGATCTAACCGCGGGGTCTAGCACAGATACGCAGTATTTT.

In this sample, this clonotype turned up a few times. The gene calls are TRBV7-9 and TRBJ2-5; D not certain. The CDR3 loop spans 14 amino acids. Germline V gene lookup returns CDR1 SEHNR and CDR2 FQNEAQ (reference sequence). V dropped 1 base and J dropped 0 bases, with 6 bases sitting between them. DNA for the CDR3: TGTGCCAGCAGCTTAGATAAGTACCAAGAGACCCAGTACTTC. The encoded protein is CASSLDKYQETQYF.

This clonotype was recorded a few times. The chain combines TRBV19 with TRBJ2-1; 9 bases are shared with TRBD2. The germline gives CDR1 LNHDA, CDR2 SQIVND (reference sequence). Trimming cost V 1 base and J 2 bases; bases outside gene matches: 0. The CDR3 is made up of 15 amino acids. CDR3 region: CASSIGTSAYNEQFF. The CDR3 nucleotides are TGTGCCAGTAGTATAGGGACTAGCGCCTACAATGAGCAGTTCTTC.

The rearrangement links TRBV20-1 to TRBJ2-7, with D perhaps TRBD1 or TRBD2 (5 bases each). Looked up from germline, CDR1 is DFQATT and CDR2 is SNEGSKA (reference sequence). V was cut by 6 bases and J by 3 bases, with 12 bases left in between. This CDR3 spans 12 amino acids. CDR3 sequence: CSASRDVYEQYF. The CDR3 bases are TGCAGTGCGTCAAGGGACGTCTACGAGCAGTACTTC.

In its sample, this clonotype was seen a few times. The rearrangement uses TRBV7-9 and TRBJ1-3; weak D call: TRBD1 (5 bases). The CDR3 covers 15 residues. Germline V gene data show CDR1 as SEHNR and CDR2 as FQNEAQ (reference sequence). Trimming removed 4 bases at V and 2 bases at J, with 12 bases between. The CDR3 here is CASSSFRAPGNTIYF. DNA for the CDR3: TGTGCCAGCAGCTCGTTCAGGGCGCCTGGAAACACCATATATTTT.

The chain recombines TRBV7-9 with TRBJ2-1; D is possibly TRBD1 (6 bases). The germline gives CDR1 SEHNR, CDR2 FQNEAQ (reference sequence). With 3 bases removed from V and 6 bases from J, the gap between germline ends came to 24 bases. This CDR3 region has 18 residues. The CDR3 spells CASSFLVPGTSPTNEQFF. CDR3 sequence (DNA): TGTGCCAGCAGCTTCTTAGTACCAGGGACATCGCCCACCAATGAGCAGTTCTTC.

This clonotype showed up many times. The CDR3 DNA follows: TGTGCCAGCAGTGTGGCGGGATACACAGATACGCAGTATTTT. Protein: CASSVAGYTDTQYF. The J gene is TRBJ2-3, the V gene TRBV6-4, with D maybe TRBD2 (6 bases). V lost 4 bases and J lost 2, with 10 bases in between. The CDR3 is 14 residues long. CDR1 and CDR2 (germline): MRHNA, SNTAGT.

The chain is built from TRBV9 and TRBJ2-7; D tentatively fits TRBD1 or TRBD2 (5 bases each). The V end was cut by 7 bases, the J end by 2 bases, with 13 bases between. Germline values: CDR1 SGDLS, CDR2 YYNGEE. This CDR3 spans 13 amino acids. The CDR3 DNA is TGTGCCAGCGGAAGGGACCGGCCCTACGAGCAGTACTTC. This encodes CASGRDRPYEQYF.

This clonotype turned up a few times. This chain links TRBV28 with TRBJ1-2; possible D gene TRBD1, 5 bases. Germline lookup yields CDR1 MDHEN and CDR2 SYDVKM. CDR3 size: 15 residues. V lost 2 bases and J lost 4, with 14 bases in between. In DNA, the CDR3 is TGTGCCAGCAGTTTAGGTGGGACCCCTGGCTATGGCTACACCTTC. It translates to CASSLGGTPGYGYTF.

This clonotype was counted ten times or more. V usage is TRBV7-9 and J usage is TRBJ1-1; D may be TRBD1 (6 bases). Germline values: CDR1 SEHNR, CDR2 FQNEAQ (reference sequence). Trimming took 0 bases from V and 6 from J, leaving 8 bases between them. There are 13 residues in the CDR3. DNA of the CDR3: TGTGCCAGCAGCTTAGCGGGACAACCTGAAGCTTTCTTT. It translates to CASSLAGQPEAFF.

This clonotype was counted at least ten times. The chain employs TRBV4-1 and TRBJ1-1, with D possibly TRBD1 on 5 matching bases. CDR3 length equals 14 residues. Trimming took off 4 bases at V and 4 bases at J, with 13 bases between the two ends. CDR1 and CDR2 from the germline V gene are MGHRA and YSYEKL. The CDR3 nucleotides are TGCGCCAGCAGCCTCCGAAGGGGAGGCACTGAAGCTTTCTTT. It codes for CASSLRRGGTEAFF.

This clonotype has ten or more counts. V gene TRBV7-9 combines with J gene TRBJ2-1, with 7 bases fitting TRBD2. The ends lost 3 bases at V and 4 bases at J; junction bases unmatched: 21. CDR1 is SEHNR and CDR2 is FQNEAQ in the germline V gene (reference sequence). The CDR3 sequence is 20 residues long. The CDR3 sequence: CASSFRRDSQLADKYNEQFF. The CDR3 DNA follows: TGTGCCAGCAGCTTTCGGAGAGACAGTCAGCTAGCGGACAAATACAATGAGCAGTTCTTC.

This clonotype showed up many times. This rearrangement joins TRBV7-2 to TRBJ2-5; 9 bases agree with TRBD2. From germline, CDR1 is SGHTA and CDR2 FQGNSA. J was trimmed by 5 bases and V by 5 bases; bases with no gene match: 3. CDR3 length: 13 amino acids. In DNA form, the CDR3 reads TGTGCCAGCAGCGGAGGACTAGCGGAGACCCAGTACTTC. It translates to CASSGGLAETQYF.

In this sample, this clonotype turned up a few times. The rearrangement joins TRBV20-1 to TRBJ2-1; D might be TRBD1 or TRBD2, each matching 5 bases. The germline gives CDR1 DFQATT, CDR2 SNEGSKA (reference sequence). Trimming cost V 2 bases and J 8 bases, with 13 bases left between them. There are 13 residues in the CDR3. As DNA, the CDR3 is TGCAGTGCTAGAAGGGACCCCGGGGATGAGCAGTTCTTC. It codes for CSARRDPGDEQFF.

This clonotype was counted many times. The gene calls are TRBV6-1 and TRBJ2-3; 8 positions agree with TRBD2. Trimming cost V 6 bases and J 3 bases; bases outside gene matches: 11. The germline V gene encodes CDR1 MNHNS and CDR2 SASEGT. This CDR3 has 16 residues. Here the CDR3 DNA reads TGTGCCAGCAGCGCTATGAGCGGGAGTACGACAGATACGCAGTATTTT. Amino acids: CASSAMSGSTTDTQYF.

This clonotype was observed many times. The chain employs TRBV19 and TRBJ2-5; D is perhaps TRBD2 (6 bases). The CDR3 sequence is 14 residues long. Trimming removed 8 bases from V and 7 bases from J, with 20 bases in between. The V gene's germline CDR1 is LNHDA and CDR2 SQIVND (reference sequence). The CDR3 spells CASRTGLLLGTQYF. The CDR3, as DNA: TGTGCCAGTCGAACGGGACTTCTCCTAGGGACCCAGTACTTC.

The rearrangement joins TRBV5-1 to TRBJ2-1; 9 nucleotides align to TRBD2. J gave up 7 bases and V 2 bases, and 13 bases lay outside the gene matches. This CDR3 comprises 17 residues. From germline, CDR1 is SGHRS and CDR2 YFSETQ. The DNA for the CDR3 is TGCGCCAGCAGCTTACCATTTGCGGGGGGGCCGAAAAATGAGCAGTTCTTC. Translation: CASSLPFAGGPKNEQFF.

Here the CDR3 reads CASTLSLGGGGTEAFF. In DNA, the CDR3 is TGTGCCAGCACCTTATCCCTAGGAGGGGGAGGGACTGAAGCTTTCTTT. The genes are TRBV6-6 and TRBJ1-1; tentatively, D is TRBD1 (6 bases). The CDR3 is 16 residues long. CDR1 is MNHNY, CDR2 SVGAGI, per germline (reference sequence). Trimming left V 7 bases short and J 5 bases short, with 23 bases between.

Notes on this clonotype: This sequence may be a read error, since a much larger clone differs from it by one base. The chain carries TRBV5-4 and TRBJ2-3, with D uncertain. The germline CDR1 and CDR2 sequences are SGHNT and YYREEE (reference sequence). The CDR3 extends over 12 amino acids. Trimming pared 7 bases from V and 2 bases from J, leaving 8 bases between. CDR3 sequence reads: CASGMSTDTQYF. CDR3 nucleotide sequence: TGTGCCAGCGGCATGTCCACAGATACGCAGTATTTT.

This sequence joins TRBV5-4 and TRBJ2-3, with 13 nucleotides matching TRBD2. The CDR3 has 20 amino acids. J gave up 1 base and V 2 bases, and 13 bases lay outside the gene matches. Germline CDR1 SGHNT, CDR2 YYREEE (reference sequence). CDR3 sequence: CASSLGGLAGIKTGTDTQYF. The CDR3 nucleotides read TGTGCCAGCAGCTTAGGGGGACTAGCGGGGATCAAAACGGGCACAGATACGCAGTATTTT.

A few counts support this clonotype. V gene TRBV6-5 combines with J gene TRBJ2-1; D uncertain. The CDR3 consists of 14 residues. Trimming pared 2 bases from V and 8 bases from J, leaving 13 bases between. Germline-derived CDR1 and CDR2 are MNHEY and SVGAGI. CDR3 DNA sequence: TGTGCCAGCAGTTACAGTGTCACCGGCCATGAGCAGTTCTTC. This sequence encodes CASSYSVTGHEQFF.